This T cell receptor beta chain was sequenced for a study of blood T cell repertoires in COVID-19. Study details: Italy, Spain and the United States were the sources of the convalescent and acute COVID-19 samples. T cells, B-cell-depleted T cells, or PBMCs provided the cDNA or gDNA that served as material.

CDR3 size: 15 residues. Germline lookup yields CDR1 SGHTA and CDR2 FQGNSA. Germline trimming cut 0 bases from V and 7 bases from J; bases unmatched to any gene: 7. Assay: immunoSEQ multiplex PCR; the TCRdb copy retains only in-frame clones and omits some. The sample holds just over 150,000 clones, 75% to 90% seen once. The chain couples TRBV7-2 to TRBJ1-2; TRBD1 aligns across 8 bases. The sequencing input was peripheral blood. This clonotype originated in a human donor with acute or convalescent COVID-19. The donor label of this sample is uncertain. CDR3 amino acids: CASSLALQGAGGYTF. The CDR3 DNA reads TGTGCCAGCAGCTTAGCACTTCAGGGGGCGGGTGGCTACACCTTC. The whole variable domain, remainder taken from reference TRBV7-2 and TRBJ1-2, is GAGVSQSPSNKVTEKGKDVELRCDPISGHTALYWYRQSLGQGLEFLIYFQGNSAPDKSGLPSDRFSAERTGGSVSTLTIQRTQQEDSAVYLCASSLALQGAGGYTFGSGTRLTVV.